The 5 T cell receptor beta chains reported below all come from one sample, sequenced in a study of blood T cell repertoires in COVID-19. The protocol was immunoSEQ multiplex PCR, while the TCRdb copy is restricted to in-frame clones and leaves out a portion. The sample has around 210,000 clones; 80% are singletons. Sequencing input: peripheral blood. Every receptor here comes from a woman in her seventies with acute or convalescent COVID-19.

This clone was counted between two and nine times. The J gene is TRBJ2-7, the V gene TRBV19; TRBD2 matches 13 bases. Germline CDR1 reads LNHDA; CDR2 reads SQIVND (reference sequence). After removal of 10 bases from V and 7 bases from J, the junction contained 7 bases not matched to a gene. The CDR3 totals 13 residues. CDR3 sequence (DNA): TGTGCCACCCGGACTAGCGGGAGTAAGGAGCAGTACTTC. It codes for CATRTSGSKEQYF. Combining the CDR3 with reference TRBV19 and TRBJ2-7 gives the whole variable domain DGGITQSPKYLFRKEGQNVTLSCEQNLNHDAMYWYRQDPGQGLRLIYYSQIVNDFQKGDIAEGYSVSREKKESFPLTVTSAQKNPTAFYLCATRTSGSKEQYFGPGTRLTVT.

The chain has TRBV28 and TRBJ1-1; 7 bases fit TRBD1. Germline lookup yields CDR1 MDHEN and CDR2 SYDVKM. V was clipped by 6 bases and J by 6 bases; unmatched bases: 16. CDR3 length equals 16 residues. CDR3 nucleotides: TGTGCCAGCAGGACGATAAATACACAGGGGTACGCTGAAGCTTTCTTT. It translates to CASRTINTQGYAEAFF.

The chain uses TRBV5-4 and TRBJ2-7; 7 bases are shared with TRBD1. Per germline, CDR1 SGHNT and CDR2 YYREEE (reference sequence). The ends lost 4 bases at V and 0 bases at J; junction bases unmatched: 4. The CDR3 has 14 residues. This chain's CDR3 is CASSNRDSSYEQYF. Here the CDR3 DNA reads TGTGCCAGCAGCAACCGGGACAGCTCCTACGAGCAGTACTTC.

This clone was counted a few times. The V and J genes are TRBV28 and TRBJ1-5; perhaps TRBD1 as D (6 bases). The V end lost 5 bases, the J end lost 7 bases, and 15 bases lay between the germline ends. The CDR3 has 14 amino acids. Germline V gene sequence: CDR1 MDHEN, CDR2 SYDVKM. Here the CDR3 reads CASSLSGEGQPQHF. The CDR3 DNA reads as TGTGCCAGCAGTCTATCAGGGGAGGGCCAGCCCCAGCATTTT.

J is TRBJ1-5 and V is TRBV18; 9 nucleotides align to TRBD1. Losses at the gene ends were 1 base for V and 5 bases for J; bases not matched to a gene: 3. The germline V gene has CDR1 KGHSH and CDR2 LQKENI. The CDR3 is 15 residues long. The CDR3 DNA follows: TGTGCCAGCTCACCACGGACAGGGGACTATCAGCCCCAGCATTTT. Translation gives CASSPRTGDYQPQHF.